A selection of T cell receptor beta chains follows, all from one sample in a study of patients and donors after allogeneic stem cell transplantation. TCRdb re-derived calls from the RT-PCR reads in MiXCR, one entry per CDR3 protein. The sample holds about 72,000 distinct CDR3 sequences; around 27% are singletons and the top ten take approximately 25%. Sequencing used blood, either unsorted or a sorted T cell fraction (not recorded which). All receptors derive from a human donor who was either an allogeneic HSCT recipient or a stem cell or donor lymphocyte infusion donor (not recorded which). It is not recorded whose cells these are; they may come from a transplant donor. Both conserved end residues are part of each CDR3. A D gene is named only where the DNA matches it firmly. Clone size is not always given. Where it is, it says once, few, many or a class for expanded clones.

D	V	size	J	length	CDR3
NA	TRBV2	NA	TRBJ1-5	16	CASSEGMKISNQPQHF
TRBD2	TRBV12-3/TRBV12-4	few	TRBJ2-2	16	CASSPGLAGGSGELFF
NA	TRBV4-3	NA	TRBJ2-2	16	CASSHEGYANTGELFF
NA	TRBV5-1	few	TRBJ2-3	14	CASSFAVPRDTQYF
NA	TRBV20-1	few	TRBJ2-7	12	CSASSAPYEQYF
NA	TRBV24-1	NA	TRBJ2-7	9	CATSDLWWF
NA	TRBV2	NA	TRBJ2-7	12	CASRGQPYEQYF
TRBD1	TRBV6-5	medium-sized	TRBJ1-5	17	CASSLTYRGRSNQPQHF
NA	TRBV5-1	NA	TRBJ2-3	14	CASSLGALTDTQYF
NA	TRBV28	NA	TRBJ2-2	16	CASSPLDWANTGELFF
TRBD1	TRBV7-9	few	TRBJ1-6	15	CASSLGEDRASPLHF
NA	TRBV30	few	TRBJ2-7	15	CAWSVDSGASYEQYF
TRBD1	TRBV27	NA	TRBJ1-5	16	CASSPPGQGKDQPQHF
TRBD1	TRBV5-1	few	TRBJ2-1	16	CASSGFQGAKWNEQFF
NA	TRBV5-1	few	TRBJ2-7	17	CASSLGNLRDKAYEQYF
TRBD2	TRBV20-1	NA	TRBJ2-7	13	CSARGLASYEQYF
NA	TRBV5-5	NA	TRBJ2-2	15	CASSLEGTNTGELFF
NA	TRBV5-1	NA	TRBJ1-1	15	CASSLGARGVTEAFF
TRBD1	TRBV10-3	NA	TRBJ2-4	12	CPGTGAKNIQYF
TRBD1	TRBV3-1	NA	TRBJ1-1	19	CASSQDSDRGPLGNTEAFF
NA	TRBV5-1	few	TRBJ2-2	15	CASSRSEANTGELFF
TRBD1	TRBV29-1	NA	TRBJ2-5	14	CSVVGGQGGETQYF
NA	TRBV30	NA	TRBJ2-7	13	CAWSVSGGYEQYF